The next 15 T cell receptor beta chains were all read from a single sample in a study of blood T cell repertoires in COVID-19. Here immunoSEQ multiplex PCR was the method, and the copy in TCRdb shows in-frame clones only, minus some. The table lists 95,000 to 150,000 clones, 88% of them singletons. Sequencing was carried out using peripheral blood. These receptors were collected from a human donor in a cohort sampled during active COVID-19.

The CDR3 protein is CASSPTLTSGVYNEQFF. The CDR3 DNA sequence: TGTGCCAGTAGTCCAACCCTCACTAGCGGGGTTTACAATGAGCAGTTCTTC. The V and J genes are TRBV19 and TRBJ2-1; the match to TRBD2 covers 10 bases. The germline gives CDR1 LNHDA, CDR2 SQIVND (reference sequence). CDR3 length: 17 residues. After removal of 5 bases from V and 4 bases from J, the junction contained 11 bases not matched to a gene. The full variable domain, its missing parts supplied by reference TRBV19 and TRBJ2-1, is DGGITQSPKYLFRKEGQNVTLSCEQNLNHDAMYWYRQDPGQGLRLIYYSQIVNDFQKGDIAEGYSVSREKKESFPLTVTSAQKNPTAFYLCASSPTLTSGVYNEQFFGPGTRLTVL.

The chain has TRBV10-3 and TRBJ2-3, with 9 bases aligning to TRBD1. The junction had 3 bases not matched to a gene; V was cut back by 4 bases and J by 1 base. Germline V lookup: CDR1 ENHRY, CDR2 SYGVKD. The CDR3 runs to 15 residues. The CDR3 loop is CAISVTGGGTDTQYF. The DNA of the CDR3 is TGTGCCATCAGTGTCACAGGGGGCGGCACAGATACGCAGTATTTT.

This chain uses TRBV6-5 with TRBJ2-1; TRBD2 matches 14 bases. The CDR3 totals 15 residues. Trimming cost V 7 bases and J 7 bases; bases outside gene matches: 6. Germline V gives CDR1 MNHEY, CDR2 SVGAGI. This chain's CDR3 is CASTRLAGGQNEQFF. The CDR3 region has the DNA TGTGCCAGCACCAGACTAGCGGGAGGGCAAAATGAGCAGTTCTTC.

V usage is TRBV14 and J usage is TRBJ1-6; D unclear. The CDR3 totals 14 residues. Trimming took off 4 bases at V and 5 bases at J, with 9 bases between the two ends. Germline CDR1 reads SGHDN; CDR2 reads FVKESK. CDR3 protein: CASSRRVNNSPLHF. Here the CDR3 DNA reads TGTGCCAGCAGCCGACGGGTAAATAATTCACCCCTCCACTTT.

V is TRBV6-5 and J is TRBJ2-5; 10 bases agree with TRBD1. V was clipped by 0 bases and J by 5 bases; unmatched bases: 6. CDR1 and CDR2 (germline): MNHEY, SVGAGI. This CDR3 spans 16 amino acids. CDR3 in amino acids: CASSYSSGTGAETQYF. CDR3 DNA sequence: TGTGCCAGCAGTTACTCATCGGGGACAGGGGCGGAGACCCAGTACTTC.

This clone was seen a handful of times. This sequence joins TRBV7-9 and TRBJ2-7; the D is unclear. The CDR3 consists of 14 residues. Germline V gene lookup returns CDR1 SEHNR and CDR2 FQNEAQ (reference sequence). With 1 base removed from V and 1 base from J, the gap between germline ends came to 8 bases. Here the CDR3 DNA reads TGTGCCAGCAGCTTAGACCCAGCGTCCTACGAGCAGTACTTC. It translates to CASSLDPASYEQYF.

The chain has TRBV11-2 and TRBJ2-7; no clear D gene. Germline V gene lookup returns CDR1 SGHAT and CDR2 FQNNGV. The length of the CDR3 is 14 residues. Trimming removed 5 bases at V and 2 bases at J, with 13 bases between. The CDR3: CASSPSGYTYEQYF. The CDR3 DNA follows: TGTGCCAGCAGCCCCTCCGGGTACACCTACGAGCAGTACTTC.

The chain carries TRBV29-1 and TRBJ2-3, with TRBD1 as a possible D gene (6 bases). Germline assignment: CDR1 SQVTM and CDR2 ANQGSEA. Trimming cost V 6 bases and J 6 bases, with 13 bases left between them. This CDR3 contains 12 residues. For the CDR3, the DNA is TGCAGCGTAAAGCAGGGGACCGATACGCAGTATTTT. Residues: CSVKQGTDTQYF.

Only a few counts were recorded for this clone. CDR3 DNA sequence: TGTGCCAGCAGTTTAGGAGGGGGGGCCGAGACCCAGTACTTC. Translation: CASSLGGGAETQYF. This chain links TRBV27 with TRBJ2-5, with D possibly matching TRBD2 (7 bases). CDR1 and CDR2 (germline): MNHEY, SMNVEV (reference sequence). This CDR3 is built from 14 residues. The V end lost 2 bases, the J end lost 5 bases, and 12 bases lay between the germline ends.

The rearrangement uses TRBV5-5 and TRBJ2-3, with 11 bases fitting TRBD2. The CDR3 totals 17 residues. Per the germline V gene, CDR1 is SGHKS and CDR2 is YYEKEE (reference sequence). The ends lost 2 bases at V and 6 bases at J; junction bases unmatched: 11. CDR3 amino acids: CASSFLAGGRGSDTQYF. The CDR3 bases are TGTGCCAGCAGCTTTCTAGCGGGGGGCCGGGGGTCGGATACGCAGTATTTT.

The DNA of the CDR3 is TGTGCCAGCAGCTTGCGGGACAGGGGGCCTTACGAGCAGTACTTC. This encodes CASSLRDRGPYEQYF. This sequence joins TRBV5-4 and TRBJ2-7; TRBD1 matches at 12 bases. The junction had 3 bases not matched to a gene; V was cut back by 1 base and J by 4 bases. This CDR3 has 15 residues. CDR1 and CDR2 (germline): SGHNT, YYREEE (reference sequence).

This clone appeared a few times. The J gene is TRBJ1-1, the V gene TRBV19; the D gene is possibly TRBD1 (5 bases). Germline CDR1 and CDR2: LNHDA and SQIVND (reference sequence). This CDR3 is built from 16 residues. V gave up 6 bases and J gave up 4 bases, with 21 bases separating them. CDR3 sequence: CASRDLDTPRTTEAFF. The CDR3 DNA sequence: TGTGCCAGTAGAGACCTGGACACCCCCCGAACCACTGAAGCTTTCTTT.

This chain uses TRBV24-1 with TRBJ1-5; D not certain. This CDR3 contains 15 residues. Per the germline V gene, CDR1 is KGHDR and CDR2 is SFDVKD. The V gene lost 8 bases and the J gene lost 0 bases, with 13 bases spanning the gap. CDR3 coding DNA: TGTGCCACCACAAGCCGGGTCAATAGCAATCAGCCCCAGCATTTT. Protein sequence: CATTSRVNSNQPQHF.

The chain joins TRBV11-1 to TRBJ2-1; D might be TRBD2 (6 bases). The CDR3 runs to 16 residues. Per germline, CDR1 SGHAT and CDR2 FQDESV (reference sequence). V was cut by 5 bases and J by 0 bases, with 14 bases left in between. As DNA, the CDR3 is TGTGCCAGCAGCCCCAGCGGGCACAGCTCCTACAATGAGCAGTTCTTC. This translates into CASSPSGHSSYNEQFF.

The chain joins TRBV4-1 to TRBJ2-3; 14 bases match TRBD2. CDR3 length: 15 amino acids. The trim removed 1 base at V and 11 bases at J, leaving 5 bases unmatched. The germline gives CDR1 MGHRA, CDR2 YSYEKL. The DNA of the CDR3 is TGCGCCAGCAGCCAAGGGGGACTAGCGGGAGATTGGCAGTATTTT. The encoded protein is CASSQGGLAGDWQYF.